The clone carrying this T cell receptor beta chain was picked up a small number of times. As yet, its antigen is unknown. PCR was performed using 60 Vbeta and 13 Jbeta primers. This table comes from immunoSEQ multiplex PCR, and its TCRdb copy is limited to in-frame clones, with some not included. The repertoire has around 140,000 clones, 75% of them found once; the top ten carry over 3%. The data originate from a study of cytomegalovirus exposure and HLA in healthy donors. General study findings and limits: In a later analysis, TCR beta V- and J-gene trimming was associated with a missense DCLRE1C variant. HLA restriction was apparent for most CMV-associated TCR beta chains in a later analysis. There were reportedly fewer N-insertions in an Asian-associated ancestry cluster than the approximately 630-donor mean, in a later analysis.

CDR1 SGHNT and CDR2 YENEEA come from the germline V gene. J was trimmed by 6 bases and V by 4 bases; bases with no gene match: 5. This CDR3 contains 14 residues. The clonotype originates from a man aged 35-49 years in good health and CMV-seronegative. The rearrangement links TRBV11-3 to TRBJ2-7, with 11 bases fitting TRBD1. Sequencing used PBMCs. CDR3 sequence (DNA): TGTGCCAGCAGCTCCACCGGGACAGGGGGCGAGCAGTACTTC. It specifies CASSSTGTGGEQYF.